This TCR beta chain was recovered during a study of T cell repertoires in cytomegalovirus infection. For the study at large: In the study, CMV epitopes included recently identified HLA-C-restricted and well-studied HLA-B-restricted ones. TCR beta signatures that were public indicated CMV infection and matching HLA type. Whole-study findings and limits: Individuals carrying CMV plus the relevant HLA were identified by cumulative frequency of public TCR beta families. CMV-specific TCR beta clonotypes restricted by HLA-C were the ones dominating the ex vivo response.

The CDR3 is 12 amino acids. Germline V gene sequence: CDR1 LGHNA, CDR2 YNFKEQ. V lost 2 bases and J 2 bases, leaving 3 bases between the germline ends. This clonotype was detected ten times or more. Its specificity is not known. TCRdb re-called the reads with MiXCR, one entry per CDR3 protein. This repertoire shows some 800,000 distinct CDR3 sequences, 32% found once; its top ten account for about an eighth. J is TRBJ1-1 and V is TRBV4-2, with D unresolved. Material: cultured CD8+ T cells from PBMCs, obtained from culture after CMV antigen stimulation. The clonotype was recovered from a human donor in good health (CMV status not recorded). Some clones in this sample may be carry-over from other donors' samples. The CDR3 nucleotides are TGTGCCAGCAGCCAACCAAACACTGAAGCTTTCTTT. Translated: CASSQPNTEAFF.